There are a few counts of the clone carrying this T cell receptor (beta chain). Its antigen is unknown. This sample is part of a study of T-cell memory formation after mild COVID-19. Study conclusions and caveats: Researchers could not confirm that second-wave clones peaking on day 37 targeted SARS-CoV-2.

A single record per CDR3 protein comes from TCRdb applying MiXCR to the 5' RACE reads. In the table there are about 390,000 distinct CDR3 sequences, about a sixth of which are singletons. The CDR3 contains 16 residues. Germline V gene lookup returns CDR1 MGHRA and CDR2 YSYEKL. Trimming removed 1 base at V and 11 bases at J, with 20 bases between. The source is a man between 18 and 35 years old who had mild COVID-19 (a few samples of this study predate the infection). Cell type and time point are not known. The chain couples TRBV4-1 to TRBJ1-4, with D maybe TRBD1 (5 bases). The source material was PBMCs or a T cell subset sorted from them (not recorded which). CDR3 sequence: CASSQVSGGRRLKLFF. In DNA form, the CDR3 reads TGCGCCAGCAGCCAAGTTTCGGGGGGAAGGAGGTTGAAACTGTTTTTT.